Listed below are T cell receptor beta chains from one sample, sequenced in a study of T cell repertoires in cytomegalovirus infection. TCRdb recomputed calls from the reads with MiXCR, one row per CDR3 protein. Among 700,000 to 850,000 distinct CDR3 sequences listed, roughly 33% were seen once. The antigens for these receptors are not known. The material sequenced was cultured CD8+ T cells from PBMCs, taken from culture after CMV antigen stimulation. These receptors were collected from a human donor in good health (CMV status not recorded). Some clones in this sample may be carry-over from other donors' samples. CDR3s include the opening cysteine and the closing phenylalanine or tryptophan. Each record gives: J gene, clone size, V gene, D gene, CDR3 protein, CDR3 DNA. The D gene is left open where the match is weak. Clone sizes are given selectively: once, few, many, or a class where the clone is expanded.

TRBJ2-5	.	TRBV7-6	TRBD1	CASSLDRGSEETQYF	TGTGCCAGCAGCTTAGACAGGGGAAGTGAAGAGACCCAGTACTTC
TRBJ1-2	.	TRBV10-3	.	CALRQTNYGYTF	TGTGCCCTCCGCCAGACTAACTATGGCTACACCTTC
TRBJ2-3	.	TRBV27	.	CASSFSPGGGADTQYF	TGTGCCAGCAGTTTCAGTCCGGGGGGCGGCGCAGATACGCAGTATTTT
TRBJ2-3	many	TRBV6-1	.	CASSLTRGGLSTDTQYF	TGTGCCAGCAGTCTAACGAGGGGGGGACTTAGCACAGATACGCAGTATTTT
TRBJ2-1	few	TRBV18	TRBD1	CASSPPRTGGTYNEQFF	TGTGCCAGCTCACCACCGCGGACAGGGGGGACCTACAATGAGCAGTTCTTC
TRBJ2-7	.	TRBV6-1	.	CASSEAGLASSIYEQYF	TGTGCCAGCAGTGAAGCGGGCCTAGCGAGTTCTATCTACGAGCAGTACTTC
TRBJ1-1	.	TRBV19	.	CASSPDGLLTEAFF	TGTGCCAGTAGTCCGGACGGTCTACTCACTGAAGCTTTCTTT
TRBJ2-3	few	TRBV12-3/TRBV12-4	TRBD2	CASSFWLAEVTDTQYF	TGTGCCAGCAGTTTTTGGCTAGCGGAAGTCACAGATACGCAGTATTTT
TRBJ1-5	.	TRBV6-2/TRBV6-3	.	CASLEGGYNQPQHF	TGTGCCAGCCTCGAGGGGGGCTACAATCAGCCCCAGCATTTT
TRBJ2-3	few	TRBV19	TRBD2	CASSRSGGEDTQYF	TGTGCCAGTAGTAGAAGCGGGGGGGAAGATACGCAGTATTTT
TRBJ1-1	.	TRBV5-1	TRBD1	CASSLGGQGYVEAFF	TGCGCCAGCAGCTTGGGTGGACAGGGGTATGTCGAAGCTTTCTTT
TRBJ1-1	few	TRBV19	TRBD1	CASRDRGATEAFF	TGTGCCAGTAGGGACAGGGGTGCCACTGAAGCTTTCTTT
TRBJ2-3	.	TRBV10-3	.	CATTGVPDTQYF	TGTGCCACCACTGGGGTCCCAGATACGCAGTATTTT
TRBJ2-1	.	TRBV7-6	TRBD1	CASSSPPSDRRKDNEQFF	TGTGCCAGCAGCTCGCCCCCCTCGGACAGGAGGAAGGACAATGAGCAGTTCTTC
TRBJ2-3	few	TRBV7-3	TRBD1	CASSFFGQGRTDTQYF	TGTGCCAGCAGCTTCTTCGGACAGGGGAGGACAGATACGCAGTATTTT
TRBJ1-5	.	TRBV2	.	CASSEPDNQPQHF	TGTGCCAGCAGTGAACCCGACAATCAGCCCCAGCATTTT
TRBJ2-3	.	TRBV6-5	.	CASSLADSDTQYF	TGTGCCAGCAGTTTAGCAGATTCGGATACGCAGTATTTT
TRBJ2-2	.	TRBV11-3	.	CVSSLAPGPGELFF	TGTGTCAGCAGCTTAGCCCCAGGTCCCGGGGAGCTGTTTTTT
TRBJ1-1	.	TRBV7-4	.	CASSLVGMGEAFF	TGTGCCAGCAGCTTAGTCGGTATGGGGGAAGCTTTCTTT
TRBJ1-2	few	TRBV7-6	.	CASSLERSNMGGGYTF	TGTGCCAGCAGCTTAGAGCGGTCCAACATGGGAGGGGGCTACACCTTC
TRBJ2-1	few	TRBV7-9	.	CASSIRTHSYNEQFF	TGTGCCAGCAGCATCCGGACCCACTCCTACAATGAGCAGTTCTTC
TRBJ2-5	few	TRBV12-5	TRBD2	CASGLGLAGGFLTSREVETQYF	TGTGCTAGTGGTTTGGGACTAGCGGGGGGTTTTTTAACGTCACGCGAGGTCGAGACCCAGTACTTC
TRBJ2-7	.	TRBV6-5	.	CTSSPGEIRDYEQYF	TGTACCAGCAGTCCCGGTGAGATCAGAGACTACGAGCAGTACTTC
TRBJ2-7	.	TRBV12-3/TRBV12-4	.	CTSSLAVRKIYEQYF	TGTACCAGCAGTTTAGCGGTCAGGAAAATCTACGAGCAGTACTTC
TRBJ2-1	many	TRBV7-3	.	CASSPGVQPESYNEQFF	TGTGCCAGCAGCCCGGGAGTGCAACCCGAGTCCTACAATGAGCAGTTCTTC
TRBJ1-1	few	TRBV7-6	TRBD1	CASSPTPGQTSHTEAFF	TGTGCCAGCAGCCCTACTCCGGGACAGACTTCGCACACTGAAGCTTTCTTT
TRBJ1-1	.	TRBV6-5	TRBD1	CASSYYRGGNTEAFF	TGTGCCAGCAGTTATTACAGGGGGGGGAACACTGAAGCTTTCTTT
TRBJ2-1	.	TRBV7-3	TRBD2	CASSYTSGGAHEQFF	TGTGCCAGCAGCTACACTAGCGGGGGGGCCCATGAGCAGTTCTTC
TRBJ2-5	.	TRBV5-6	.	CASSSEGDSHQETQYF	TGTGCCAGCAGCTCAGAAGGAGACAGCCACCAAGAGACCCAGTACTTC
TRBJ2-7	.	TRBV27	.	CASSLGQSIAYEQYF	TGTGCCAGCAGTTTAGGACAGTCTATAGCTTACGAGCAGTACTTC
TRBJ2-1	few	TRBV11-2	TRBD2	CASRLTSGSWDEQFF	TGTGCCAGCAGGCTTACTAGCGGTTCTTGGGATGAGCAGTTCTTC
TRBJ1-5	.	TRBV6-1	.	CASNRDSNQPQHF	TGTGCCAGCAATCGGGACAGCAATCAGCCCCAGCATTTT
TRBJ1-1	few	TRBV7-6	TRBD1	CASSAVQGADTEAFF	TGTGCCAGCAGCGCGGTACAGGGGGCCGACACTGAAGCTTTCTTT
TRBJ2-3	.	TRBV12-3/TRBV12-4	TRBD2	CASSSPGLAGGVEADTQYF	TGTGCCAGCAGTTCCCCGGGACTAGCGGGGGGGGTTGAGGCAGATACGCAGTATTTT
TRBJ2-3	few	TRBV2	.	CASVSGTRWADTQYF	TGTGCCAGCGTCTCCGGGACCCGGTGGGCTGATACGCAGTATTTT
TRBJ2-5	.	TRBV7-4	.	CASEGPEGETQYF	TGTGCCAGCGAGGGGCCTGAGGGGGAGACCCAGTACTTC
TRBJ1-2	.	TRBV18	TRBD1	CASSGTGTDPRTYGYTF	TGTGCCAGCTCAGGTACCGGGACAGACCCAAGAACTTATGGCTACACCTTC
TRBJ2-7	few	TRBV27	.	CASRQGPYEQYF	TGTGCCAGCAGACAGGGTCCCTACGAGCAGTACTTC
TRBJ2-3	.	TRBV12-3/TRBV12-4	.	CASTRRRVTDTQYF	TGTGCCAGCACCCGGAGACGAGTCACAGATACGCAGTATTTT
TRBJ2-7	few	TRBV7-6	TRBD1	CASSLEVTGRHEQYF	TGTGCCAGCAGCTTAGAGGTGACAGGGCGACACGAGCAGTACTTC
TRBJ2-1	few	TRBV5-4	TRBD1	CASSLTGTGHNEQFF	TGTGCCAGCAGCTTAACCGGGACAGGTCACAATGAGCAGTTCTTC
TRBJ1-1	few	TRBV15	.	CATSRDRGQGTEAFF	TGTGCCACCAGCAGAGATCGGGGGCAAGGGACTGAAGCTTTCTTT